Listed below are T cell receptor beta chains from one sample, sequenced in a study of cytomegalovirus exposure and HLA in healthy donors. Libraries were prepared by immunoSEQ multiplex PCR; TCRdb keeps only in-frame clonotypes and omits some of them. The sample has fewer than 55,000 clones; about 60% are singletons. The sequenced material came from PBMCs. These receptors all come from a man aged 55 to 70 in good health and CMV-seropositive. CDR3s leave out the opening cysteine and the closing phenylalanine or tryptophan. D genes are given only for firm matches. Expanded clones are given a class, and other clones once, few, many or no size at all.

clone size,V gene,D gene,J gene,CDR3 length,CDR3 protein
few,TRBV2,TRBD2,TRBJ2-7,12,ASRTSGTAYEQY
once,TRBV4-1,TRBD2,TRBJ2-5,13,ASSLVPGGGETQY
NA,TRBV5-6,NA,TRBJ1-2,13,ASSLKAGSLYGYT
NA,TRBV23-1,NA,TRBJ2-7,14,ASSHWGGGGSYEQY
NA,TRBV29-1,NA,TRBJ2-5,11,SVQQGYGETQY
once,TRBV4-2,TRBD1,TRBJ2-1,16,ASSQVVVRTGSSNEQF
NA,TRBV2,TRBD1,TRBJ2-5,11,ASALRGRETQY
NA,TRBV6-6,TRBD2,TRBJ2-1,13,ASRGLTSGYNEQF
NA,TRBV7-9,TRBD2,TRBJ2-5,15,ASSPGTSGSARETQY
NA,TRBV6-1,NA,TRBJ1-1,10,ASSESRTEAF
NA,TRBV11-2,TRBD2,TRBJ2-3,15,ASSLNPAGAAADTQY
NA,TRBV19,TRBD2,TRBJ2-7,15,AGSSRPASGGGSEQY
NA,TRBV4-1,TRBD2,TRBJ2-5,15,ASSQDPVTSGSGTQY
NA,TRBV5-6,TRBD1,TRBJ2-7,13,ASSATGPGYYEQY
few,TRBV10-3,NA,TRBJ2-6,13,AISDSGSGANVLT
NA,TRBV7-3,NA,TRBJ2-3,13,ASSSRGMPTDTQY
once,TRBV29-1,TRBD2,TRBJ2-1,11,SVGLAANNEQF
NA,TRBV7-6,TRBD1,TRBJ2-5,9,ATRGPETQY
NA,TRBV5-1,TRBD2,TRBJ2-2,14,ASTHGLAGAAGELF
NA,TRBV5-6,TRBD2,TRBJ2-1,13,ASSLNTGGVNEQF